One sample yielded the 14 T cell receptor beta chains listed below, sequenced in a study of siplizumab effects on memory and regulatory T cells. Measured with immunoSEQ multiplex PCR; TCRdb has only the in-frame clones, and not every one. The sample shows around 100,000 clones, 91% of them seen only once. The sequencing input was CD4+ T cells sorted from blood. Source of these receptors: a human donor in good health.

The rearrangement uses TRBV5-4 and TRBJ2-7; possibly TRBD2 for D (6 bases). This CDR3 spans 15 amino acids. Germline V gives CDR1 SGHNT, CDR2 YYREEE (reference sequence). Trimming cost V 3 bases and J 7 bases, with 20 bases left between them. Here the CDR3 reads CASSSEGLTAGEQYF. For the CDR3, the DNA is TGTGCCAGCAGCTCAGAGGGACTCACCGCGGGGGAGCAGTACTTC.

The chain uses TRBV27 and TRBJ2-5; maybe TRBD2 (6 bases). Germline V lookup: CDR1 MNHEY, CDR2 SMNVEV (reference sequence). The CDR3 is made up of 15 amino acids. V lost 3 bases and J 4 bases, leaving 15 bases between the germline ends. CDR3 amino acids: CASSFGSSVVETQYF. The CDR3 nucleotides read TGTGCCAGCAGTTTCGGATCTAGCGTGGTAGAGACCCAGTACTTC.

The CDR3 is CASSQSEFADRVTDTQYF. As DNA, the CDR3 is TGCGCCAGCAGTCAATCTGAGTTCGCGGACAGGGTCACAGATACGCAGTATTTT. The chain combines TRBV23-1 with TRBJ2-3; 8 nucleotides line up with TRBD1. TRBV23-1 belongs to the ORF category, with a function that is uncertain. Unmatched junction bases numbered 10, after V lost 0 bases and J lost 2 bases. The CDR3 loop spans 18 amino acids.

The chain couples TRBV5-1 to TRBJ2-5; unclear D gene. V lost 0 bases and J lost 5, with 11 bases in between. The germline V gene encodes CDR1 SGHRS and CDR2 YFSETQ. The CDR3 runs 14 residues. CDR3 sequence: CASSLALGGETQYF. In DNA, the CDR3 is TGCGCCAGCAGCTTGGCCCTTGGTGGGGAGACCCAGTACTTC.

The CDR3 region is CATRLGRQETQYF. The CDR3 bases are TGTGCCACCAGATTGGGCCGCCAAGAGACCCAGTACTTC. This chain uses TRBV15 with TRBJ2-5; D remains ambiguous. Looked up from germline, CDR1 is LNHNV and CDR2 is YYDKDF (reference sequence). CDR3 length: 13 residues. Trimming stripped 6 bases from V and 1 base from J, with 9 bases between.

V gene TRBV30 combines with J gene TRBJ2-5; weak D call: TRBD2 (5 bases). Germline V gives CDR1 GTSNPN, CDR2 SVGIG (reference sequence). Trimming took 1 base from V and 6 from J, leaving 18 bases between them. This CDR3 has 15 residues. This CDR3 reads CAWSGSVVAGKTQYF. Written as DNA, the CDR3 is TGTGCCTGGAGTGGTTCGGTAGTGGCGGGCAAGACCCAGTACTTC.

This chain connects TRBV7-2 to TRBJ1-5; perhaps TRBD1 as D (5 bases). The germline V and J ends were trimmed by 5 bases and 4 bases, with 18 bases remaining between them. Looked up from germline, CDR1 is SGHTA and CDR2 is FQGNSA. The CDR3 is 16 residues long. The DNA for the CDR3 is TGTGCCAGCAGCCTAACGTCTCCGGGGGTTAATCAGCCCCAGCATTTT. This gives the protein CASSLTSPGVNQPQHF.

The count of this clone is one. The V and J genes are TRBV5-4 and TRBJ2-2, with TRBD2 identical over 9 bases. The CDR3 extends over 14 amino acids. The germline V gene has CDR1 SGHNT and CDR2 YYREEE (reference sequence). V dropped 4 bases and J dropped 6; count of bases not matched to a gene: 4. CDR3 loop: CASSPGGGAGELFF. DNA of the CDR3: TGTGCCAGCAGCCCCGGCGGGGGGGCCGGGGAGCTGTTTTTT.

The rearrangement uses TRBV6-1 and TRBJ1-6, with 7 bases identical to TRBD1. Germline CDR1 MNHNS, CDR2 SASEGT. The trim removed 8 bases at V and 6 bases at J, leaving 7 bases unmatched. This CDR3 comprises 14 residues. DNA of the CDR3: TGTGCCAGCGTTTCCGGGACAGCTAATTCACCCCTCCACTTT. The encoded protein is CASVSGTANSPLHF.

The chain has TRBV5-1 and TRBJ2-1; D remains unclear. Germline CDR1 reads SGHRS; CDR2 reads YFSETQ. This CDR3 is built from 14 residues. Trimming removed 0 bases at V and 4 bases at J, with 8 bases between. CDR3: CASSLENRYNEQFF. In DNA form, the CDR3 reads TGCGCCAGCAGCTTGGAGAACAGATACAATGAGCAGTTCTTC.

The chain couples TRBV10-3 to TRBJ2-1; no clear D gene. The CDR3 consists of 12 residues. In germline, CDR1 is ENHRY, CDR2 SYGVKD. V lost 8 bases and J 7 bases, leaving 12 bases between the germline ends. DNA of the CDR3: TGTGCCATCGGCACATTAGGGAATGAGCAGTTCTTC. Translated, it gives CAIGTLGNEQFF.

The chain is built from TRBV6-1 and TRBJ2-2; D is possibly TRBD1 (6 bases). Germline lookup yields CDR1 MNHNS and CDR2 SASEGT. V was cut by 3 bases and J by 2 bases, with 10 bases left in between. The CDR3 loop spans 15 amino acids. The CDR3 nucleotides read TGTGCCAGCAGTGAGCCAGGGGAAAACACCGGGGAGCTGTTTTTT. The encoded protein is CASSEPGENTGELFF.

Concerning this clone: An end of the junction does not agree with germline; a read error may underlie this. J is TRBJ2-5 and V is TRBV6-5; the match to TRBD1 covers 10 bases. Germline CDR1 and CDR2: MNHEY and SVGAGI. The CDR3 totals 14 residues. The CDR3 DNA reads TGTGCCAGCACATCGACAGGGGGCCAAAAGACCCAGTACTTC. Its protein product is CASTSTGGQKTQYF.

The V call is TRBV5-1, the J call TRBJ2-5; TRBD2 matches 10 bases. V dropped 3 bases and J dropped 5; count of bases not matched to a gene: 4. This CDR3 has 14 amino acids. In germline, CDR1 is SGHRS, CDR2 YFSETQ. CDR3 sequence: CASSSGTSEETQYF. The CDR3 nucleotides are TGCGCCAGCAGCTCGGGGACTAGCGAGGAGACCCAGTACTTC.